This T cell receptor beta chain was sequenced during a study of STAT5B mutations in CD4+ large granular lymphocyte leukemia. Sequencing was performed with immunoSEQ multiplex PCR; in TCRdb, only in-frame clones are kept and a portion is missing. The profile covers about 10,000 clones, with about four fifths appearing a single time and roughly 62% taken by the ten largest. This clone was picked up a small number of times. Bead-separated CD4+, CD4+CD8+, CD57+ or CD56+ fractions, or PBMC, were used. Germline loops: CDR1 SGDLS, CDR2 YYNGEE. CDR3 length equals 13 residues. The V gene lost 4 bases and the J gene lost 6 bases, with 12 bases spanning the gap.

The receptor was isolated from a man in his sixties with CD4+ T-cell large granular lymphocyte leukemia. V usage is TRBV9 and J usage is TRBJ2-3; D might be TRBD1 or TRBD2, each matching 6 bases. The sequencing input was PBMCs. The CDR3 DNA follows: TGTGCCAGCAGCCTCGGGGGCAAGGATACGCAGTATTTT. Translated, it gives CASSLGGKDTQYF. Based on the CDR3 plus reference TRBV9 and TRBJ2-3, the full variable domain is DSGVTQTPKHLITATGQRVTLRCSPRSGDLSVYWYQQSLDQGLQFLIQYYNGEERAKGNILERFSAQQFPDLHSELNLSSLELGDSALYFCASSLGGKDTQYFGPGTRLTVL.